These T cell receptor beta chains were read from a single sample in a study of T cell responses to AZD1222 COVID-19 vaccine. The data were produced by immunoSEQ multiplex PCR, yet TCRdb's version contains in-frame clones alone and is incomplete. In the table there are 90,000 to 120,000 clones, more than 70% of which are singletons. This specimen was peripheral blood, taken on day 0 of AZD1222 vaccination. The source of these receptors is an adult in good health. Both conserved end residues are part of each CDR3. Fields, in order: J gene, D gene, V gene, clone size, CDR3 protein, CDR3 DNA. D genes are given only for firm matches. Not all rows give a size; the values are once, few, many and, for expanded clones, a class.

TRBJ1-1	-	TRBV12-3/TRBV12-4	-	CASSFATATEAFF	TGTGCCAGCAGTTTCGCGACCGCCACTGAAGCTTTCTTT
TRBJ2-2	-	TRBV18	-	CASSPQAVWNTGELFF	TGTGCCAGCTCACCACAAGCAGTTTGGAACACCGGGGAGCTGTTTTTT
TRBJ2-3	TRBD1	TRBV24-1	-	CATHGQGTDTQYF	TGTGCCACCCATGGACAGGGTACAGATACGCAGTATTTT
TRBJ1-2	-	TRBV12-3/TRBV12-4	-	CASSFKGGDAYTF	TGTGCCAGCAGTTTTAAAGGAGGGGACGCCTACACCTTC
TRBJ2-1	TRBD2	TRBV6-5	-	CASTPYSGGPNEQFF	TGTGCCAGCACCCCTTATAGCGGGGGACCGAATGAGCAGTTCTTC
TRBJ1-3	TRBD1	TRBV28	-	CASSDAGGARGNTIYF	TGTGCCAGCAGTGACGCAGGGGGCGCCCGTGGAAACACCATATATTTT
TRBJ2-3	-	TRBV18	-	CASSPGDRREQYF	TGTGCCAGCTCACCAGGGGACCGGAGGGAGCAGTATTTT
TRBJ2-5	TRBD2	TRBV5-5	-	CASSPWGSGGPGQETQYF	TGTGCCAGCAGCCCCTGGGGTAGCGGGGGGCCCGGCCAAGAGACCCAGTACTTC
TRBJ1-3	-	TRBV19	-	CASSIAVSSGNTIYF	TGTGCCAGTAGTATAGCTGTCTCCTCTGGAAACACCATATATTTT
TRBJ2-5	TRBD1	TRBV5-4	-	CASSRNAGGRETQYF	TGTGCCAGCAGCCGGAACGCAGGGGGCAGAGAGACCCAGTACTTC
TRBJ1-2	TRBD1	TRBV4-1	-	CASSQRDRESYTF	TGCGCCAGCAGCCAAAGGGACAGGGAGAGCTACACCTTC
TRBJ1-1	-	TRBV21-1	-	CASSLRESGRDTEAFF	TGTGCCAGCAGCCTACGGGAGTCGGGGCGGGACACTGAAGCTTTCTTT
TRBJ2-6	-	TRBV10-3	-	CAISPYSGANVLTF	TGTGCCATCAGTCCTTACTCTGGGGCCAACGTCCTGACTTTC
TRBJ2-2	TRBD1	TRBV7-8	-	CASSRRETGGTGELFF	TGTGCCAGCAGCAGAAGAGAGACAGGGGGTACCGGGGAGCTGTTTTTT
TRBJ1-5	-	TRBV6-6	-	CASSPVRGIRSNQPQHF	TGTGCCAGCAGTCCCGTCAGGGGAATTAGGAGCAATCAGCCCCAGCATTTT
TRBJ1-1	-	TRBV30	-	CAWSGSLRTEAFF	TGTGCCTGGAGCGGTAGTTTGAGAACTGAAGCTTTCTTT
TRBJ2-3	TRBD2	TRBV2	once	CASNLERGRGSETQYF	TGTGCCAGCAACTTAGAGCGGGGCCGCGGGAGTGAGACGCAGTATTTT
TRBJ1-2	-	TRBV28	-	CASTYLSTRFYGYTF	TGTGCCAGCACTTATCTATCTACCCGATTCTATGGCTACACCTTC
TRBJ2-7	-	TRBV5-1	-	CASSPDTNSYEQYF	TGCGCCAGCAGCCCCGACACTAACTCCTACGAGCAGTACTTC
TRBJ1-6	-	TRBV7-3	-	CASSLTGSPLHF	TGTGCCAGCAGCTTAACGGGTTCACCCCTCCACTTT
TRBJ2-5	TRBD2	TRBV3-1/TRBV3-2	-	CASSQLAGGWKTQYF	TGTGCCAGCAGCCAACTAGCGGGGGGGTGGAAGACCCAGTACTTC
TRBJ1-1	-	TRBV6-2/TRBV6-3	-	CASSRGLEAFF	TGTGCCAGCAGCCGGGGCCTTGAAGCTTTCTTT
TRBJ1-2	-	TRBV19	-	CASSTLGTSNYGYTF	TGTGCCAGTAGTACCTTAGGGACCTCTAACTATGGCTACACCTTC
TRBJ1-5	TRBD1	TRBV28	-	CASSATGGQPQHF	TGTGCCAGCAGTGCAACAGGGGGCCAGCCCCAGCATTTT
TRBJ1-2	-	TRBV6-2/TRBV6-3	-	CASSYPYGYTF	TGTGCCAGCAGTTACCCTTATGGCTACACCTTC
TRBJ1-6	TRBD1	TRBV4-1	-	CASSQGTGAVFPLEF	TGCGCCAGCAGCCAAGGGACAGGGGCGGTCTTTCCATTGGAATTT
TRBJ1-6	-	TRBV6-2/TRBV6-3	-	CASSRGQNSPLHF	TGTGCCAGCAGTCGCGGACAGAATTCACCCCTCCACTTT
TRBJ2-3	-	TRBV5-1	-	CASSLALLGTDTQYF	TGCGCCAGCAGCTTGGCCCTCTTAGGCACAGATACGCAGTATTTT
TRBJ1-4	-	TRBV30	-	CAWSLGQGREKLFF	TGTGCCTGGAGTCTGGGTCAGGGGCGGGAAAAACTGTTTTTT
TRBJ2-6	-	TRBV2	-	CASSRDTYSGANVLTF	TGTGCCAGTTCCCGGGACACCTACTCTGGGGCCAACGTCCTGACTTTC
TRBJ2-2	-	TRBV6-5	-	CASSSRFANTGELFF	TGTGCCAGCAGTTCTCGGTTCGCGAACACCGGGGAGCTGTTTTTT
TRBJ2-5	-	TRBV9	-	CASSVAGGGETQYF	TGTGCCAGCAGCGTAGCGGGTGGCGGAGAGACCCAGTACTTC
TRBJ1-4	-	TRBV5-1	-	CASSLGIHNEKLFF	TGCGCCAGCAGCTTGGGCATCCATAATGAAAAACTGTTTTTT
TRBJ1-1	-	TRBV7-8	-	CASSLRTRVEAFF	TGTGCCAGCAGCCTTCGGACCCGAGTGGAGGCTTTCTTT
TRBJ1-6	-	TRBV5-1	-	CASSFEGASSPLHF	TGCGCCAGCAGCTTCGAAGGAGCGAGTTCACCCCTCCACTTT
TRBJ2-5	TRBD2	TRBV4-1	-	CASSQDLLAGLSGTQYF	TGCGCCAGCAGCCAAGATTTACTAGCGGGGCTCTCGGGGACCCAGTACTTC
TRBJ2-5	-	TRBV9	-	CASALGGTETQYF	TGTGCCAGCGCTCTTGGGGGCACCGAGACCCAGTACTTC
TRBJ2-3	TRBD1	TRBV6-5	once	CASSWDRGTDTQYF	TGTGCCAGCAGTTGGGACAGGGGGACAGATACGCAGTATTTT
TRBJ2-5	-	TRBV7-9	-	CASSSTDAVQETQYF	TGTGCCAGCAGTTCGACAGACGCCGTCCAAGAGACCCAGTACTTC
TRBJ1-5	TRBD1	TRBV18	-	CASSPRTGGGPQHF	TGTGCCAGCTCACCACGGACAGGAGGGGGACCCCAGCATTTT
TRBJ2-5	-	TRBV18	-	CASSPPQGQGETQYF	TGTGCCAGCTCACCACCCCAGGGTCAAGGGGAGACCCAGTACTTC
TRBJ2-2	-	TRBV2	few	CASSERAQNTGELFF	TGTGCCAGCAGTGAAAGGGCCCAGAACACCGGGGAGCTGTTTTTT
TRBJ1-5	TRBD1	TRBV15	-	CATSRDRRQGLGQPQHF	TGTGCCACCAGCAGAGACCGCCGACAGGGATTGGGTCAGCCCCAGCATTTT
TRBJ2-2	-	TRBV19	-	CASWPTGNTGELFF	TGTGCCAGCTGGCCGACTGGTAACACCGGGGAGCTGTTTTTT
TRBJ2-1	-	TRBV19	-	CASSNNEQFF	TGTGCCAGTAGCAATAATGAGCAGTTCTTC
TRBJ2-3	-	TRBV18	-	CASSPVGGTDTQYF	TGTGCCAGCTCACCAGTCGGGGGCACAGATACGCAGTATTTT
TRBJ1-2	TRBD1	TRBV7-9	-	CASSQGPGQGQYGYTF	TGTGCCAGCAGCCAGGGGCCGGGACAGGGCCAATATGGCTACACCTTC
TRBJ2-7	TRBD1	TRBV5-4	-	CASSRPRTGGTYEQYF	TGTGCCAGCAGCCGCCCGAGGACAGGGGGCACCTACGAGCAGTACTTC
TRBJ2-5	-	TRBV10-3	-	CAISDPQGGRETQYF	TGTGCCATCAGTGACCCGCAGGGGGGGCGGGAGACCCAGTACTTC
TRBJ2-7	-	TRBV28	-	CASTNTWGSSYEQYF	TGTGCCAGCACCAATACGTGGGGGAGCTCCTACGAGCAGTACTTC
TRBJ1-5	-	TRBV6-5	-	CASSPGRSNQPQHF	TGTGCCAGCAGTCCCGGGAGAAGCAATCAGCCCCAGCATTTT
TRBJ1-1	-	TRBV9	once	CASSPQPGGVSAEAFF	TGTGCCAGCAGCCCACAACCTGGGGGGGTTTCGGCTGAAGCTTTCTTT
TRBJ1-1	-	TRBV5-6	few	CASSLGGNTEAFF	TGTGCCAGCAGCTTGGGCGGAAACACTGAAGCTTTCTTT